This T cell receptor (beta chain) was sequenced for a study of blood T cell repertoires in COVID-19. CDR1 MNHEY and CDR2 SMNVEV come from the germline V gene (reference sequence). V lost 5 bases and J lost 0, with 15 bases in between. The CDR3 covers 16 residues. Assay used: immunoSEQ multiplex PCR; TCRdb lists only in-frame clones, some missing. The sample yields 200,000 to 250,000 clones, approximately 90% seen once. The genes are TRBV27 and TRBJ2-3; D is perhaps TRBD2 (6 bases). The sequenced sample was PBMCs or T cells enriched from blood (not recorded which). The clonotype originates from a man aged 18-30 years with acute COVID-19. CDR3 sequence: CASSLSAGTSTDTQYF. Written as DNA, the CDR3 is TGTGCCAGCAGTCTTTCAGCCGGGACTAGCACAGATACGCAGTATTTT.